Presented here are 21 T cell receptor beta chains from one specimen sequenced in a study of blood T cells in healthy people across ages. Together with a sample-barcoded 5' primer, a J-beta primer mix was included in a second PCR lasting roughly 6 to 12 cycles. TCRdb fed the 5' RACE reads into MiXCR, producing one record per CDR3 protein. The sample holds over 550,000 distinct CDR3 sequences; about 30% are singletons and the top ten take less than 20%. Sequencing was performed on blood. These receptors were obtained from a woman aged 80 or over in good health.

This clonotype was detected many times. V is TRBV5-6 and J is TRBJ2-1; D remains ambiguous. V lost 0 bases and J 5 bases, leaving 6 bases between the germline ends. The length of the CDR3 is 13 residues. CDR1 is SGHDT and CDR2 is YYEEEE in the germline V gene. Written as DNA, the CDR3 is TGTGCCAGCAGCTTGGCCAGGAACAATGAGCAGTTCTTC. The encoded protein is CASSLARNNEQFF. The entire variable domain, with the rest obtained from reference TRBV5-6 and TRBJ2-1, is as follows: DAGVTQSPTHLIKTRGQQVTLRCSPKSGHDTVSWYQQALGQGPQFIFQYYEEEERQRGNFPDRFSGHQFPNYSSELNVNALLLGDSALYLCASSLARNNEQFFGPGTRLTVL.

CDR3 amino acids: CASSLTGGSEAFF. CDR3 DNA sequence: TGTGCCAGCAGCTTAACAGGGGGGTCTGAAGCTTTCTTT. This sequence joins TRBV7-2 and TRBJ1-1; the match to TRBD1 covers 8 bases. The trim removed 2 bases at V and 6 bases at J, leaving 2 bases unmatched. This CDR3 has 13 amino acids. Germline V gene sequence: CDR1 SGHTA, CDR2 FQGNSA.

Details on this clonotype: This sequence may be a read error, since a much larger clone differs from it by one base. The rearrangement links TRBV2 to TRBJ2-7; 11 nucleotides match TRBD2. V shed 6 bases and J 7 bases; nucleotides not matched to a gene: 11. Germline-derived CDR1 and CDR2 are SNHLY and FYNNEI. The CDR3 length is 15 residues. This CDR3 is CASRVSGGAYNEQYF. CDR3 DNA: TGTGCCAGCAGGGTTAGCGGGGGGGCATACAATGAGCAGTACTTC.

This clonotype was picked up a small number of times. V is TRBV9 and J is TRBJ1-1; the D is unclear. With 3 bases removed from V and 0 bases from J, the gap between germline ends came to 9 bases. Germline V CDR1 and CDR2: SGDLS, YYNGEE. The CDR3 covers 14 residues. CDR3 coding DNA: TGTGCCAGCAGCGCCCAGGTCCTGAACACTGAAGCTTTCTTT. Encoded protein: CASSAQVLNTEAFF. The variable domain in full, completed from reference TRBV9 and TRBJ1-1, reads DSGVTQTPKHLITATGQRVTLRCSPRSGDLSVYWYQQSLDQGLQFLIQYYNGEERAKGNILERFSAQQFPDLHSELNLSSLELGDSALYFCASSAQVLNTEAFFGQGTRLTVV.

This chain uses TRBV12-3 or TRBV12-4 with TRBJ2-7; 7 bases match TRBD1. The CDR3 totals 15 residues. The V gene end was trimmed by 6 bases and the J gene end by 2 bases; junction bases not matched to a gene: 10. DNA of the CDR3: TGTGCCAGCAGACGAGGGACAGTGAGTGCCTACGAGCAGTACTTC. Its protein is CASRRGTVSAYEQYF.

The V gene is TRBV28, the J gene TRBJ2-7; the match to TRBD2 covers 11 bases. The J call may be incorrect, as the DNA end agrees better with TRBJ2-5. The germline CDR1 and CDR2 sequences are MDHEN and SYDVKM. CDR3 size: 16 residues. The DNA for the CDR3 is TGTGCCAGCAGCCGGCTAGCGGGGGGACTGTTGGAGACCCAGTACTTC. Residues: CASSRLAGGLLETQYF.

As to this clonotype: Given a much more abundant clone one base away, this may be a read error. The CDR3 carries no conserved terminal phenylalanine or tryptophan, so it likely arises from a read error. This chain links TRBV20-1 with TRBJ1-5, with D possibly TRBD1 on 5 matching bases. Germline CDR1 reads DFQATT; CDR2 reads SNEGSKA (reference sequence). Trimming stripped 0 bases from V and 3 bases from J, with 9 bases between. This CDR3 has 14 amino acids. The CDR3 sequence: CSARDGGFNQPQHV. Here the CDR3 DNA reads TGCAGTGCTAGAGATGGGGGATTCAATCAGCCCCAGCATGTT.

There are many counts of this clonotype. The CDR3 loop reads CASSETGHYGYTF. The CDR3 DNA follows: TGTGCCAGCAGTGAAACAGGCCACTATGGCTACACCTTC. The chain couples TRBV25-1 to TRBJ1-2; tentative D call: TRBD1 (5 bases). V shed 2 bases and J shed 3 bases, with 7 bases lying between them. CDR1 and CDR2 (germline): MGHDK, SYGVNS. CDR3 length: 13 residues.

This clonotype was detected a few times. The chain recombines TRBV2 with TRBJ1-1, with 9 bases lining up with TRBD1. Losses at the gene ends were 6 bases for V and 7 bases for J; bases not matched to a gene: 9. CDR3 size: 14 residues. Germline assignment: CDR1 SNHLY and CDR2 FYNNEI. The CDR3 DNA follows: TGTGCCAGCAGAGCTACAGGGGGCAGGAGTGAAGCTTTCTTT. Amino acid sequence: CASRATGGRSEAFF.

This clonotype was observed a handful of times. CDR3 sequence reads: CASSVVSGTYNEQYF. CDR3 coding DNA: TGTGCCAGCAGCGTAGTATCGGGGACGTACAATGAGCAGTACTTC. The V call is TRBV9, the J call TRBJ2-5, with D possibly being TRBD1 or TRBD2 (5 bases each). V was pared by 0 bases and J by 11 bases, with 20 bases between. This CDR3 is built from 15 residues. From germline, CDR1 is SGDLS and CDR2 YYNGEE. Supplemented by reference TRBV9 and TRBJ2-5, the full variable domain reads DSGVTQTPKHLITATGQRVTLRCSPRSGDLSVYWYQQSLDQGLQFLIQYYNGEERAKGNILERFSAQQFPDLHSELNLSSLELGDSALYFCASSVVSGTYNEQYFGPGTRLLVL.

V is TRBV4-3 and J is TRBJ1-1; the D gene is possibly TRBD1 (5 bases). Deletions cut 0 bases from V and 0 bases from J, with 11 bases between. Germline values: CDR1 LGHNA, CDR2 YSLEER. The CDR3 spans 16 residues. CDR3 region: CASSQESGRMNTEAFF. The CDR3 nucleotides are TGCGCCAGCAGCCAAGAATCGGGGCGGATGAACACTGAAGCTTTCTTT.

The chain is built from TRBV11-2 and TRBJ2-1, with 8 bases matching TRBD1. Trimming at V came to 3 bases and at J to 7 bases, leaving 14 bases not matched to a gene. The CDR3 spans 17 residues. The germline gives CDR1 SGHAT, CDR2 FQNNGV. The CDR3: CASSFRTGMFLENEQFF. CDR3 sequence (DNA): TGTGCCAGCAGCTTTCGGACAGGGATGTTTTTGGAGAATGAGCAGTTCTTC. Supplemented by reference TRBV11-2 and TRBJ2-1, the full variable domain reads EAGVAQSPRYKIIEKRQSVAFWCNPISGHATLYWYQQILGQGPKLLIQFQNNGVVDDSQLPKDRFSAERLKGVDSTLKIQPAKLEDSAVYLCASSFRTGMFLENEQFFGPGTRLTVL.

This clonotype was found many times. The J gene is TRBJ2-7, the V gene TRBV28, with 8 bases aligning to TRBD1. Trimming at V came to 6 bases and at J to 2 bases, leaving 6 bases not matched to a gene. CDR3 length: 14 amino acids. Germline CDR1 and CDR2: MDHEN and SYDVKM. Here the CDR3 reads CASSRTGTPYEQYF. Here the CDR3 DNA reads TGTGCCAGCAGCAGGACAGGGACACCCTACGAGCAGTACTTC.

This clonotype was observed many times. The gene calls are TRBV24-1 and TRBJ1-2; D possibly corresponds to TRBD1 (6 bases). The CDR3 has 13 amino acids. CDR1 and CDR2 from the germline V gene are KGHDR and SFDVKD. V was clipped by 2 bases and J by 8 bases, with 11 bases between them. The CDR3 DNA follows: TGTGCCACCAGTGATTCAACAGGGCGCGGCTACACCTTC. Translated, it gives CATSDSTGRGYTF.

Written as DNA, the CDR3 is TGTGCCAGCGAACAGGGCCTTGAAGCTTTCTTT. This sequence encodes CASEQGLEAFF. The chain combines TRBV7-2 with TRBJ1-1; D may be TRBD1 (6 bases). V was cut by 8 bases and J by 7 bases, with 11 bases left in between. This CDR3 region has 11 residues. Germline loops: CDR1 SGHTA, CDR2 FQGNSA.

The rearrangement links TRBV28 to TRBJ2-7, with D perhaps TRBD1 (5 bases). Germline V CDR1 and CDR2: MDHEN, SYDVKM. Trimming cost V 5 bases and J 2 bases, with 13 bases left between them. This CDR3 contains 14 residues. In DNA, the CDR3 is TGTGCCAGCAGTCTCCCAGGGTTCGCCTACGAGCAGTACTTC. Its protein is CASSLPGFAYEQYF.

The rearrangement links TRBV7-2 to TRBJ2-7; D may be TRBD2 (7 bases). CDR1 is SGHTA, CDR2 FQGNSA, per germline. CDR3 length: 16 amino acids. V was clipped by 2 bases and J by 2 bases, with 16 bases between them. CDR3 loop: CASSLLGGRGAYEQYF. The CDR3 nucleotides read TGTGCCAGCAGCTTACTCGGGGGGCGAGGAGCCTACGAGCAGTACTTC.

This clonotype is a singleton in its sample. This may be a read error, as it is one base from a much larger clone. J is TRBJ2-1 and V is TRBV20-1; D call uncertain. Gene TRBJ2-7 matches the end of the DNA better, so the J call may be wrong. This CDR3 has 15 amino acids. The germline gives CDR1 DFQATT, CDR2 SNEGSKA (reference sequence). The DNA for the CDR3 is TGCAGTGCTAGAGTCTACAGATACTCCTACAATGAGCAGTACTTC. Its translation is CSARVYRYSYNEQYF.

This clonotype showed up just once. This chain connects TRBV12-3 or TRBV12-4 to TRBJ1-2; 8 bases match TRBD1. Unmatched junction bases numbered 9, after V lost 6 bases and J lost 0 bases. This CDR3 contains 16 residues. CDR3 coding DNA: TGTGCCAGCAGGGACCGGGACAGGAGTACTAACTATGGCTACACCTTC. Translation: CASRDRDRSTNYGYTF.

This clonotype was counted many times. The rearrangement joins TRBV7-2 to TRBJ2-5, with 9 nucleotides matching TRBD2. V trimming: 3 bases; J trimming: 7 bases; junction bases outside the gene matches: 12. The V gene's germline CDR1 is SGHTA and CDR2 FQGNSA. This CDR3 has 16 residues. The CDR3 sequence is CASSFPAGGRQGTQYF. DNA for the CDR3: TGTGCCAGCAGCTTCCCAGCGGGGGGTCGCCAGGGGACCCAGTACTTC.

The V and J genes are TRBV6-2 or TRBV6-3 and TRBJ2-1; unclear D gene. The germline V and J ends were trimmed by 0 bases and 5 bases, with 11 bases remaining between them. This CDR3 is 15 amino acids long. Germline V CDR1 and CDR2: MNHEY, SVGEGT. DNA of the CDR3: TGTGCCAGCAGTTACTCGGACCCCGGCAACAATGAGCAGTTCTTC. Amino acids: CASSYSDPGNNEQFF.